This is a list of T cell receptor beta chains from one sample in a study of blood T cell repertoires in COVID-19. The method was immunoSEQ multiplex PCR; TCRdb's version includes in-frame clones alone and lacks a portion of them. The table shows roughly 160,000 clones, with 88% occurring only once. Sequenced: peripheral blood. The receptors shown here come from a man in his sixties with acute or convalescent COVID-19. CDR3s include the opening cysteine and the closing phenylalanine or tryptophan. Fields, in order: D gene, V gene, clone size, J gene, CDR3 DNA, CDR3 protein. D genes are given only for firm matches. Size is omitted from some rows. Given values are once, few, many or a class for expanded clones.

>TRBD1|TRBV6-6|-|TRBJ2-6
TGTGCCAGCGAGGACAGGGTTACCTCTGGGGCCAACGTCCTGACTTTC
CASEDRVTSGANVLTF
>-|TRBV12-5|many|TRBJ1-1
TGTGCTAGTGGTTTTGGTCCTGCAGTGAACACTGAAGCTTTCTTT
CASGFGPAVNTEAFF
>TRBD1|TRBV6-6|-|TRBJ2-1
TGTGCCAGCAACCTATACGCCGGGACAGGGGTCAATGAGCAGTTCTTC
CASNLYAGTGVNEQFF
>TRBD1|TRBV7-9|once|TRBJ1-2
TGTGCCAGCAGTCGGGACAGTAAAAATGGCTACACCTTC
CASSRDSKNGYTF
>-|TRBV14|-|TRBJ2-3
TGTGCCAGCAGCCAATACAACACAGATACGCAGTATTTT
CASSQYNTDTQYF
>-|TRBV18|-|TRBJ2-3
TGTGCCAGCTCACCACGCACAGATAGCACAGATACGCAGTATTTT
CASSPRTDSTDTQYF
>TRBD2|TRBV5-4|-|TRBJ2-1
TGTGCCAGCAGCCCCTGGGCGTCTAGCGGAAACAATGAGCAGTTCTTC
CASSPWASSGNNEQFF
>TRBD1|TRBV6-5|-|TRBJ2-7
TGTGCCAGCACAAGACAGGGGACAGGGGACGAGCAGTACTTC
CASTRQGTGDEQYF
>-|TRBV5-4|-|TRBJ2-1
TGTGCCAGCAGTTTCGACAGGTACAATGAGCAGTTCTTC
CASSFDRYNEQFF
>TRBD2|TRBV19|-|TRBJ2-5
TGTGCCAGTAGTATTAGCGGGAGCCGCGTAGAGACCCAGTACTTC
CASSISGSRVETQYF
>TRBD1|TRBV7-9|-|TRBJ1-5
TGTGCCAGCAGCTTATCCCAGGGGGGCAATCAGCCCCAGCATTTT
CASSLSQGGNQPQHF
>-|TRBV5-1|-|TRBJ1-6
TGCGCCAGCACTCCGGGATTTGATAATTCACCCCTCCACTTT
CASTPGFDNSPLHF
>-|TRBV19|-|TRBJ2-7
TGTGCCAGTAGTCCAGGACAGACCTACGAGCAGTACTTC
CASSPGQTYEQYF
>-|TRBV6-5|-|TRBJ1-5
TGTGCCAGCAGTCCTAATCCAGACAGAAGGCCCCAGCATTTT
CASSPNPDRRPQHF
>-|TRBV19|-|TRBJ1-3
TGTGCCAGTAGTATTACACAGAACTCTGGAAACACCATATATTTT
CASSITQNSGNTIYF
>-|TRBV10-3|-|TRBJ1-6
TGTGCCATCAGTGAGCCCGGGACACCGAATTCACCCCTCCACTTT
CAISEPGTPNSPLHF
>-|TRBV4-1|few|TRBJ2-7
TGCGCCAGCAGCCAAGGTCCGACCGGGTCCTACGAGCAGTACTTC
CASSQGPTGSYEQYF
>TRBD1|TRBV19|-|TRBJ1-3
TGTGCCAGTAGAGAGACAGGGGGAAACACCATATATTTT
CASRETGGNTIYF
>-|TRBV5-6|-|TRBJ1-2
TGTGCCAGCAGCCTGGAGGGTGTAGGGAGGAGGTATGGCTACACCTTC
CASSLEGVGRRYGYTF
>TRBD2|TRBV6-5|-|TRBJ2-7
TGTGCCAGCAGCCGGGAGGCAGGGCTTGAGCAGTACTTC
CASSREAGLEQYF
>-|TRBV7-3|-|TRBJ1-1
TGTGCCAGCAGCGAACAGGGTTGGGGCACTGAAGCTTTCTTT
CASSEQGWGTEAFF
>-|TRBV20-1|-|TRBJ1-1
TGCAGTGGTAAGGGGGAGACTGAAGCTTTCTTT
CSGKGETEAFF
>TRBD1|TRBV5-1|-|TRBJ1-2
TGCGCCAGCAGCTTTAGGACAGGGGGGGATCGGACCTATGGCTACACCTTC
CASSFRTGGDRTYGYTF
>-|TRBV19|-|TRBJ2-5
TGTGCCAGTAGTAGGGGGAGGTACGAAGAGACCCAGTACTTC
CASSRGRYEETQYF
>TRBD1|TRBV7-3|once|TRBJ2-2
TGTGCCAGCAGCACCGGGACAGGGTACACCGGGGAGCTGTTTTTT
CASSTGTGYTGELFF
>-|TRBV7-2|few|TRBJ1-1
TGTGCCAGCAGCTTCGGTATGTCAGGGGCTTTGGCTTTCTTT
CASSFGMSGALAFF
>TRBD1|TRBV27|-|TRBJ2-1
TGTGCCAGCACTCCTGTGACAGGGGCCCCCTACAATGAGCAGTTCTTC
CASTPVTGAPYNEQFF
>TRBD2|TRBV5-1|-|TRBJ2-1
TGCGCCAGCAGCCCTGGGACTAGCGGGGGGGCCGCTGAGCAGTTCTTC
CASSPGTSGGAAEQFF
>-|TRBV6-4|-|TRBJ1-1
TGTGCCAGCAGTGCCTCGGAGGACACTGAAGCTTTCTTT
CASSASEDTEAFF
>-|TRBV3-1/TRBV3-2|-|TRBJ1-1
TGTGCCAGCAGCCAAGCAAGGGAGACTGAAGCTTTCTTT
CASSQARETEAFF
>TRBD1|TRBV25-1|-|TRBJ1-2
TGTGCCAGCAGACAGGGGGAGCTGCGCGGCTACACCTTC
CASRQGELRGYTF
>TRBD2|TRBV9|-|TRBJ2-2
TGTGCCAGCAGCCCCAATCTGCTAGCGGCGAACACCGGGGAGCTGTTTTTT
CASSPNLLAANTGELFF
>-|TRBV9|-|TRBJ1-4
TGTGCCAGCAGCGTAGCTAGTGCAATCGGTGAAAAACTGTTTTTT
CASSVASAIGEKLFF
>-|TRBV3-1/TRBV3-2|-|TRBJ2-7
TGTGCCAGCAGCCGCGGGGACAGCTACGAGCAGTACTTC
CASSRGDSYEQYF
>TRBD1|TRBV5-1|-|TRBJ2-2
TGCGCCAGCAGCTCCTCAATTGGACAGGGGGTGAGCACCGGGGAGCTGTTTTTT
CASSSSIGQGVSTGELFF
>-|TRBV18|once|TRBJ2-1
TGTGCCAGCTCACCAAGATCTAGCTTGGGCAATGAGCAGTTCTTC
CASSPRSSLGNEQFF
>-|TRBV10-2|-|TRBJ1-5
TGCGCCAGCAGTGAGTCTTCTAATCAGCCCCAGCATTTT
CASSESSNQPQHF
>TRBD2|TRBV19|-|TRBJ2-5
TGTGCCAGTAGCCGGTCGGCTACTAGCGGGGTAGAGACCCAGTACTTC
CASSRSATSGVETQYF
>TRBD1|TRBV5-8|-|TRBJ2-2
TGTGCCAGCAGGCGGGACAGGGGGACCGGGGAGCTGTTTTTT
CASRRDRGTGELFF
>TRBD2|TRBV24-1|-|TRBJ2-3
TGTGCCACCAGTGATTCGACTAGCGGGAGGGCAGATACGCAGTATTTT
CATSDSTSGRADTQYF
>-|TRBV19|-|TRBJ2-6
TGTGCCTCAGAATCTGGGGCCAACGTCCTGACTTTC
CASESGANVLTF
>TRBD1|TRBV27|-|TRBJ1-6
TGTGCCAGCAGTCCCAGACAGGGGGATAATTCACCCCTCCACTTT
CASSPRQGDNSPLHF
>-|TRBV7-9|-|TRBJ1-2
TGTGCCAGCAGCTATTCAAGGGGCGGGGATGGCTACACCTTC
CASSYSRGGDGYTF